The clone carrying this T cell receptor beta chain appeared a few times. Its target is not known. V was trimmed by 4 bases and J by 0 bases, leaving 11 bases between them. This CDR3 has 15 residues. Germline assignment: CDR1 SGDLS and CDR2 YYNGEE. This specimen comes from a study of cytomegalovirus exposure and HLA in healthy donors. Overall study results and limits: More than 150 TCR beta chains were listed as cytomegalovirus-associated. With DRB1 most and HLA-C fewest, TCR association rates differed between HLA loci in a later analysis.

The primer mix had 60 Vbeta and 13 Jbeta primers. Sequencing used immunoSEQ multiplex PCR; TCRdb keeps in-frame clones, though not all of them. Altogether some 110,000 clones are present, roughly a tenth being singletons, with the ten largest covering around 5.9%. This chain connects TRBV9 to TRBJ1-3; D not certain. What was sequenced was PBMCs. The source of this sequence is a man aged 40-49 years in good health and CMV-seropositive. CDR3 sequence reads: CASSLGLFSGNTIYF. CDR3 nucleotide sequence: TGTGCCAGCAGCTTGGGCCTATTCTCTGGAAACACCATATATTTT.